This T cell receptor beta chain came from a study of cytomegalovirus exposure and HLA in healthy donors. General study points: An analysis was carried out at a later point. It showed that HLA-associated TCR beta chains were more clonally expanded than equally common non-associated chains. A later analysis associated 16,000 or so TCR beta sequences with HLA alleles at a 0.05 false discovery rate.

The PCR made use of 60 Vbeta and 13 Jbeta primers. Sequencing used immunoSEQ multiplex PCR; TCRdb keeps in-frame clones, though not all of them. The data hold approximately 170,000 clones, with about 71% observed a single time. J lost 3 bases, V lost 2 bases, and 6 bases had no gene match. There are 15 residues in the CDR3. Germline V lookup: CDR1 SGHDT, CDR2 YYEEEE. Note on this clone: Antigen specificity is unknown.

The specimen was PBMCs. The receptor was derived from a man in his fifties or sixties in good health and CMV-seronegative. The rearrangement joins TRBV5-6 to TRBJ2-5; 8 nucleotides line up with TRBD1. CDR3 sequence reads: CASSFRQGLKETQYF. CDR3 in DNA: TGTGCCAGCAGCTTCAGACAGGGGTTGAAAGAGACCCAGTACTTC.